Given below is one T cell receptor beta chain in context. What it binds is not known. This sample's treatment: approximately 11-day PBMC culture with coronavirus spike peptide pools or control peptides (ViraFEST assay). ViraFEST used peptide pools to expand antigen-specific T cells and subsequently sequenced their TCRs. On days 3 and 7, half the medium was swapped for fresh IL-2-containing medium. The germline V gene has CDR1 MNHNS and CDR2 SASEGT. The V gene end was trimmed by 1 base and the J gene end by 5 bases; junction bases not matched to a gene: 24. The CDR3 is made up of 22 amino acids. With the Oncomine TCR Beta short-read assay, DNA from cultured CD4+ T cells was sequenced. TCRdb used MiXCR to reprocess the PCR reads, holding one entry per CDR3 protein. Of about 14,000 distinct CDR3 sequences detected, 45% to 55% appear once; the ten largest clones hold roughly 10%. This record comes from a study of vaccination and CD4 T cells after COVID-19. The wider study: The authors exposed cells to overlapping spike peptides derived from SARS-CoV-2, HCoV-NL63, HCoV-OC43 and HCoV-229E.

Study findings and constraints: The study found that a median approximately 86% of reactive clones in convalescent patients appeared only post-vaccination.

The origin of this receptor is a human donor who had recovered from COVID-19. The sequenced sample was CD4+ T cells from blood, cultured in vitro. The rearrangement links TRBV6-1 to TRBJ2-1, with 9 positions matching TRBD2. The CDR3 DNA sequence: TGTGCCAGCAGTGAAGAACCTAGCGGGATCCTTTGGTTGATCGGAGAGGACAATGAGCAGTTCTTC. Translated, it gives CASSEEPSGILWLIGEDNEQFF.